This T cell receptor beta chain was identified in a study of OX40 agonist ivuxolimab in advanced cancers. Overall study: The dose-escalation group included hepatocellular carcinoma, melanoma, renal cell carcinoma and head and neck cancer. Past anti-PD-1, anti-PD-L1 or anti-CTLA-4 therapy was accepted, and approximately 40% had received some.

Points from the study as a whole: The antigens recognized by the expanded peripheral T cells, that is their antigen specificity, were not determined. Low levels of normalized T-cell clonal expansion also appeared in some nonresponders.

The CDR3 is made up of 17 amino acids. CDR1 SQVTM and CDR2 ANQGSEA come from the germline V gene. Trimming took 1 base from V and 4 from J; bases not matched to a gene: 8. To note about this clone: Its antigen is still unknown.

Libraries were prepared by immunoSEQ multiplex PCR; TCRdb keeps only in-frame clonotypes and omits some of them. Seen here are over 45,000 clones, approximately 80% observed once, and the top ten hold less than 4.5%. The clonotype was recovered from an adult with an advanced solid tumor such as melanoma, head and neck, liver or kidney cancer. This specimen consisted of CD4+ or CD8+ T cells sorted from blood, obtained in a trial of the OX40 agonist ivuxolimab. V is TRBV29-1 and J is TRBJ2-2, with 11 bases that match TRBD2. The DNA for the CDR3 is TGCAGCGTTGAAGTGACTAGCGGGGTCCGGGGCACCGGGGAGCTGTTTTTT. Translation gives CSVEVTSGVRGTGELFF.